The source of this TCR beta chain is a study of T-cell memory formation after mild COVID-19. Across the study: TCR clusters largely stayed donor specific. General study points: Clones that got smaller from day 15 to 85 had even CD4/CD8, while clones growing later tipped toward CD4+.

This clonotype was seen a handful of times. The target antigen is unknown. Per the germline V gene, CDR1 is KGHSH and CDR2 is LQKENI. V lost 4 bases and J lost 1, with 10 bases in between. This CDR3 is 14 amino acids long. Via MiXCR, TCRdb re-called the 5' RACE reads, giving one row per CDR3 protein. The profile shows around 300,000 distinct CDR3 sequences, around 8% of them singletons. The chain links TRBV18 to TRBJ2-5; possibly TRBD1 for D (5 bases). Sequenced material: PBMCs or a T cell subset sorted from them (not recorded which). The sequence was collected from a man aged 18 to 29 who had mild COVID-19 (a few samples of this study predate the infection). Cell type and time point are not known. The CDR3 reads CASSQQVPQETQYF. DNA of the CDR3: TGTGCCAGCTCACAACAGGTCCCCCAAGAGACCCAGTACTTC.